One and the same sample provided the 19 T cell receptor beta chains below, sequenced in a study of T cell responses to AZD1222 COVID-19 vaccine (dated by TCRdb to the early 2020s). This specimen's time point label, interpreted: baseline before first vaccination. Receptors were amplified or captured by the immunoSEQ multiplex PCR assay. TCRdb took over this immuneACCESS table, retaining in-frame rearrangements with V and J assigned. Such tables are incomplete; in checked studies, under half of the missing clones stem from an unresolved V gene, and the remainder is unexplained. The sample profile shows roughly 150,000 clones; over 75% of them were found once. The ten most abundant clones make up 1.4% of the sample. Here the sequenced sample was peripheral blood, taken on day 0 of AZD1222 vaccination. The origin of the receptors is an adult in good health.

The chain employs TRBV19 and TRBJ1-1, with a tentative D call TRBD1 (5 bases). CDR3 length: 15 residues. The V gene's germline CDR1 is LNHDA and CDR2 SQIVND (reference sequence). With 6 bases removed from V and 1 base from J, the gap between germline ends came to 15 bases. In DNA, the CDR3 is TGTGCCAGTAGGGCACCGGGACTGGGGAACACTGAAGCTTTCTTT. Encoded protein: CASRAPGLGNTEAFF.

The J gene is TRBJ1-1, the V gene TRBV6-4, with D possibly being TRBD1 (6 bases). V was shortened by 5 bases and J by 3 bases, with 13 bases between the two germline ends. The CDR3 sequence is 14 residues long. Germline CDR1 and CDR2: MRHNA and SNTAGT. The CDR3 reads CASSPGAEDTEAFF. The DNA of the CDR3 is TGTGCCAGCAGTCCAGGGGCTGAGGACACTGAAGCTTTCTTT.

The CDR3 loop is CASSLGFYEQYF. CDR3 nucleotides: TGTGCCAGCAGCTTGGGGTTTTACGAGCAGTACTTC. This chain connects TRBV11-2 to TRBJ2-7; no clear D gene. The CDR3 has 12 residues. The germline gives CDR1 SGHAT, CDR2 FQNNGV. The V gene lost 3 bases and the J gene lost 4 bases, with 7 bases spanning the gap.

The genes are TRBV11-3 and TRBJ1-1; D gene unclear. The germline V gene encodes CDR1 SGHNT and CDR2 YENEEA. This CDR3 has 13 amino acids. V shed 3 bases and J shed 0 bases, with 5 bases lying between them. CDR3 DNA: TGTGCCAGCAGCTTCAGAATGAACACTGAAGCTTTCTTT. Amino acids: CASSFRMNTEAFF.

This clone is a singleton in its sample. The chain carries TRBV15 and TRBJ2-5; no clear D. Germline V lookup: CDR1 LNHNV, CDR2 YYDKDF (reference sequence). This CDR3 comprises 15 residues. Trimming pared 2 bases from V and 2 bases from J, leaving 12 bases between. The CDR3 sequence: CATSRNRVVQETQYF. For the CDR3, the DNA is TGTGCCACCAGCAGAAACCGGGTGGTACAAGAGACCCAGTACTTC.

The V and J genes are TRBV19 and TRBJ1-5; 7 bases map to TRBD1. V lost 7 bases to trimming and J lost 4 bases; unmatched junction nucleotides: 7. The CDR3 is 14 amino acids. Per the germline V gene, CDR1 is LNHDA and CDR2 is SQIVND (reference sequence). The CDR3 protein is CASKGGGRNQPQHF. CDR3 nucleotides: TGTGCCAGTAAAGGAGGGGGCCGGAATCAGCCCCAGCATTTT.

This clone came up once. The V gene is TRBV7-3, the J gene TRBJ2-7, with a weak D call TRBD2 (6 bases). This CDR3 spans 15 amino acids. V was clipped by 4 bases and J by 3 bases, with 16 bases between them. From germline, CDR1 is SGHTA and CDR2 FQGTGA. The CDR3 protein is CASSSRPGLLYEQYF. DNA of the CDR3: TGTGCCAGCAGCTCCCGGCCGGGACTGCTCTACGAGCAGTACTTC.

The chain couples TRBV10-1 to TRBJ2-7; D may be TRBD1 (6 bases). Per the germline V gene, CDR1 is WNHNN and CDR2 is SYGVQD (reference sequence). Trimming removed 3 bases at V and 2 bases at J, with 11 bases between. This CDR3 spans 14 amino acids. CDR3 DNA: TGCGCCAGCAGTGAAGGACAGACCGCCTACGAGCAGTACTTC. Translation: CASSEGQTAYEQYF.

The chain has TRBV7-9 and TRBJ1-1; 9 nucleotides line up with TRBD1. Germline V lookup: CDR1 SEHNR, CDR2 FQNEAQ (reference sequence). The CDR3 is 17 residues long. V lost 4 bases and J lost 6; bases outside the gene matches: 15. CDR3: CASSSYVGTGYVSEAFF. In DNA form, the CDR3 reads TGTGCCAGCAGCTCCTACGTCGGGACAGGGTACGTCTCTGAAGCTTTCTTT.

The gene calls are TRBV11-3 and TRBJ1-1; 9 bases are shared with TRBD1. The CDR3 runs to 16 residues. Losses at the gene ends were 4 bases for V and 0 bases for J; bases not matched to a gene: 6. Germline lookup yields CDR1 SGHNT and CDR2 YENEEA. CDR3 sequence reads: CASSYNRGRMNTEAFF. The CDR3 coding sequence is TGTGCCAGCAGCTATAACAGGGGGCGGATGAACACTGAAGCTTTCTTT.

This clone was seen only a few times. CDR3 protein: CASSIRPGQGNYNEQFF. The DNA of the CDR3 is TGTGCCAGTAGTATAAGACCGGGACAGGGGAACTACAATGAGCAGTTCTTC. The V and J genes are TRBV19 and TRBJ2-1, with TRBD1 identical over 10 bases. J was trimmed by 3 bases and V by 2 bases; bases with no gene match: 7. Germline loops: CDR1 LNHDA, CDR2 SQIVND (reference sequence). The length of the CDR3 is 17 residues. The full variable domain, its missing parts supplied by reference TRBV19 and TRBJ2-1, is DGGITQSPKYLFRKEGQNVTLSCEQNLNHDAMYWYRQDPGQGLRLIYYSQIVNDFQKGDIAEGYSVSREKKESFPLTVTSAQKNPTAFYLCASSIRPGQGNYNEQFFGPGTRLTVL.

The rearrangement links TRBV5-4 to TRBJ1-1; D is unresolved. The V gene's germline CDR1 is SGHNT and CDR2 YYREEE (reference sequence). The CDR3 is 12 residues long. V was cut by 1 base and J by 11 bases, with 12 bases left in between. This chain's CDR3 is CASSLSAGMAFF. In nucleotides, the CDR3 is TGTGCCAGCAGCTTGAGTGCAGGTATGGCTTTCTTT.

The V gene is TRBV7-3, the J gene TRBJ2-5, with a possible D match to TRBD1 (5 bases). The germline V gene encodes CDR1 SGHTA and CDR2 FQGTGA. Trimming shortened V by 3 bases and J by 4 bases, and 9 bases separated the two germline ends. The CDR3 runs to 13 residues. The CDR3 spells CASSFQGAETQYF. CDR3 DNA: TGTGCCAGCAGCTTTCAGGGTGCAGAGACCCAGTACTTC.

A single count supports this clone. The chain combines TRBV5-1 with TRBJ2-7, with TRBD1 matching over 7 bases. The CDR3 consists of 14 residues. With V trimmed by 4 bases and J by 2 bases, 6 bases remained unmatched. Germline V gene data show CDR1 as SGHRS and CDR2 as YFSETQ. The CDR3 spells CASSPGTETYEQYF. In nucleotides, the CDR3 is TGCGCCAGCAGCCCCGGGACAGAGACCTACGAGCAGTACTTC.

The CDR3 is CASSLATGELGYGYTF. In DNA form, the CDR3 reads TGTGCCAGCAGCTTGGCCACCGGGGAGTTGGGCTATGGCTACACCTTC. The gene calls are TRBV7-8 and TRBJ1-2; D unresolved. There are 16 residues in the CDR3. Trimming took off 3 bases at V and 4 bases at J, with 18 bases between the two ends. The germline CDR1 and CDR2 sequences are SGHVS and FQNEAQ. Together with reference TRBV7-8 and TRBJ1-2, the CDR3 gives the full variable domain: GAGVSQSPRYKVAKRGQDVALRCDPISGHVSLFWYQQALGQGPEFLTYFQNEAQLDKSGLPSDRFFAERPEGSVSTLKIQRTQQEDSAVYLCASSLATGELGYGYTFGSGTRLTVV.

The count of this clone is one. CDR3 bases: TGTGCCAGCAGCTTGCTGGGTTCACCCCTCCACTTT. Amino acid sequence: CASSLLGSPLHF. This chain links TRBV5-6 with TRBJ1-6; D is ambiguous. V was cut by 1 base and J by 9 bases, with 5 bases left in between. CDR1 and CDR2 (germline): SGHDT, YYEEEE. This CDR3 comprises 12 residues.

The chain recombines TRBV30 with TRBJ2-7; 11 positions match TRBD1. J lost 4 bases, V lost 0 bases, and 2 bases had no gene match. In germline, CDR1 is GTSNPN, CDR2 SVGIG (reference sequence). This CDR3 spans 14 amino acids. Written as DNA, the CDR3 is TGTGCCTGGAGTGTCGGGACAGGGGGTTACGAGCAGTACTTC. This translates into CAWSVGTGGYEQYF.

The V call is TRBV7-2, the J call TRBJ2-1; 8 nucleotides match TRBD2. This CDR3 is 14 amino acids long. V was pared by 6 bases and J by 7 bases, with 8 bases of the junction left unmatched. The germline V gene encodes CDR1 SGHTA and CDR2 FQGNSA. The CDR3 region is CASSSQRERNEQFF. The CDR3 coding sequence is TGTGCCAGCAGTTCCCAGCGGGAGCGAAATGAGCAGTTCTTC. The full variable domain, rest sourced from reference TRBV7-2 and TRBJ2-1, is GAGVSQSPSNKVTEKGKDVELRCDPISGHTALYWYRQSLGQGLEFLIYFQGNSAPDKSGLPSDRFSAERTGGSVSTLTIQRTQQEDSAVYLCASSSQRERNEQFFGPGTRLTVL.

The chain uses TRBV5-5 and TRBJ2-5; D may match TRBD1 or TRBD2 (6 bases each). V was clipped by 2 bases and J by 5 bases, with 10 bases between them. The CDR3 extends over 13 amino acids. Looked up from germline, CDR1 is SGHKS and CDR2 is YYEKEE (reference sequence). CDR3 sequence: CASSFRGPETQYF. CDR3 DNA sequence: TGTGCCAGCAGCTTCCGGGGGCCGGAGACCCAGTACTTC.